Presented here are 4 T cell receptor beta chains from one specimen sequenced in a study of T cells in Graves' hyperthyroidism and ophthalmopathy (dated by TCRdb to the late 2010s). To prepare the library, multiplex PCR was applied. Sequencing was performed on an Illumina HiSeq 2000. The TCR beta CDR3 regions were amplified from the RNA transcripts. The TCR CDR3 was subjected to a first round of RT-PCR using the HTBI primer set and the Qiagen OneStep RT-PCR kit. Using fastp trimming at Q25 and MiXCR clonotype assembly, TCRdb reanalyzed the public sequencing data and kept in-frame beta chains. Each CDR3 protein gets just one entry, which takes the most common genes and DNA from the rows behind it. This sample holds around 700,000 distinct CDR3 sequences; over 35% were observed only once. Of the sample, around 31% falls within the top ten clones. The sequenced material came from blood. The receptors come from a woman between 40 and 50 years old with Graves' hyperthyroidism.

This clonotype was seen a few times. The chain joins TRBV7-2 to TRBJ1-5, with a weak D call TRBD1 (5 bases). V was trimmed by 5 bases and J by 9 bases, leaving 17 bases between them. The CDR3 has 14 residues. Germline V CDR1 and CDR2: SGHTA, FQGNSA. The CDR3 sequence: CASSQGGGARPQHF. CDR3 DNA sequence: TGTGCCAGCAGCCAAGGAGGAGGGGCGAGGCCCCAGCATTTT.

On this clonotype: This may come from a read error, since a much larger clone is one base off. The chain links TRBV7-2 to TRBJ2-2; D is possibly TRBD1 (6 bases). This CDR3 contains 15 residues. Per the germline V gene, CDR1 is SGHTA and CDR2 is FQGNSA. The CDR3 DNA reads as TGTGACAGCAGCTTAAGCAGGGGAAACACCGGGGAGCTGTTTTTT. Translated: CDSSLSRGNTGELFF.

The gene calls are TRBV15 and TRBJ2-1; the D gene is possibly TRBD1 (6 bases). Germline-derived CDR1 and CDR2 are LNHNV and YYDKDF (reference sequence). CDR3 length: 14 amino acids. The ends were cut back, 2 bases at V and 4 bases at J, with 9 bases in the middle. Written as DNA, the CDR3 is TGTGCCACCAGCAGAAAGGGGACATACAATGAGCAGTTCTTC. This encodes CATSRKGTYNEQFF.

The chain combines TRBV5-1 with TRBJ1-6; 9 bases map to TRBD1. The CDR3 sequence is 14 residues long. Per the germline V gene, CDR1 is SGHRS and CDR2 is YFSETQ. V trimming: 4 bases; J trimming: 8 bases; junction bases outside the gene matches: 4. The CDR3 coding sequence is TGCGCCAGCAGCGAACAGGGGGCGGATTCACCCCTCCACTTT. This gives the protein CASSEQGADSPLHF.